This T cell receptor (beta chain) was sequenced during a study of T cell responses to AZD1222 COVID-19 vaccine. General study findings and limits: There were vaccine-associated CD4 TCRs across spike, dominant at 160-218 and 743-854. Donors, mostly white British, included more females; clonal diversity was possibly underestimated.

Trimming left V 6 bases short and J 0 bases short, with 6 bases between. This CDR3 comprises 11 residues. Germline CDR1 reads SQVTM; CDR2 reads ANQGSEA. The assay was immunoSEQ multiplex PCR, and TCRdb's table has in-frame clones only and misses some. Of about 180,000 clones listed, around nine tenths were seen once; the top ten hold roughly 2%. Note on this clone: The target antigen is unknown. Other DNA sequences in the same sample also yield this CDR3.

The V call is TRBV29-1, the J call TRBJ2-7; possibly TRBD2 for D (5 bases). Sequences were derived from peripheral blood, sampled 28 days after the second AZD1222 dose. The TCR was taken from an adult who received the AZD1222 COVID-19 vaccine. In DNA, the CDR3 is TGCAGCGTCCGGGGCTCCTACGAGCAGTACTTC. It codes for CSVRGSYEQYF.